This T cell receptor beta chain came from a study of Tregs in tolerant kidney transplant recipients. Findings and limits, study-wide: Tolerant patients' donor-specific Tregs expanded beyond overall Tregs, suggesting antigen-driven growth. Few patients were studied, so findings need validation in larger groups.

Comment on this clone: The antigen remains unidentified.

Germline V CDR1 and CDR2: SGHRS, YFSETQ. The CDR3 length is 17 residues. With 4 bases removed from V and 4 bases from J, the gap between germline ends came to 22 bases. Unstimulated regulatory T cells (CD4+CD25+CD127-), CD4+CD25- non-regulatory cells, CD4 and CD8 cells were FACS-sorted from thawed PBMCs. Clones were sequenced by immunoSEQ multiplex PCR, and TCRdb holds only the in-frame ones, with some missing. The table records roughly 69,000 clones, less than 90% of them present only once. The rearrangement links TRBV5-1 to TRBJ2-3; possibly TRBD1 for D (8 bases). This TCR was recovered from a human donor who received a combined kidney and bone marrow transplant. This sample comprised CD4+ T cells from blood, obtained before the transplant. The CDR3 bases are TGCGCCAGCAGCAGGACAGGGCTAGCGGTAGACCCAGATACGCAGTATTTT. It codes for CASSRTGLAVDPDTQYF.